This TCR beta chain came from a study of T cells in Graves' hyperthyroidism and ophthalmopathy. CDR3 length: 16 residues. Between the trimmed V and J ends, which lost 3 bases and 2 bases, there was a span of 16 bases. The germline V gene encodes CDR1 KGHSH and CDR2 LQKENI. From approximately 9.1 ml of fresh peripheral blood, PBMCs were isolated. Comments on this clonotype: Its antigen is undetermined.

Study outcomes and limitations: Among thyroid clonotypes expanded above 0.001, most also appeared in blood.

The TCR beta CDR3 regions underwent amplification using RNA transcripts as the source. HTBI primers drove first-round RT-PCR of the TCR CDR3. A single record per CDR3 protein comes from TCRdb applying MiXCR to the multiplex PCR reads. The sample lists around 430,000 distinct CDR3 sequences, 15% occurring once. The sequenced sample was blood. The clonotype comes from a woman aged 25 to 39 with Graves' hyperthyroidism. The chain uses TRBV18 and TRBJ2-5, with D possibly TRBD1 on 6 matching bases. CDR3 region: CASSPGAGAKQETQYF. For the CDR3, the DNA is TGTGCCAGCTCACCGGGGGCCGGGGCGAAACAAGAGACCCAGTACTTC.